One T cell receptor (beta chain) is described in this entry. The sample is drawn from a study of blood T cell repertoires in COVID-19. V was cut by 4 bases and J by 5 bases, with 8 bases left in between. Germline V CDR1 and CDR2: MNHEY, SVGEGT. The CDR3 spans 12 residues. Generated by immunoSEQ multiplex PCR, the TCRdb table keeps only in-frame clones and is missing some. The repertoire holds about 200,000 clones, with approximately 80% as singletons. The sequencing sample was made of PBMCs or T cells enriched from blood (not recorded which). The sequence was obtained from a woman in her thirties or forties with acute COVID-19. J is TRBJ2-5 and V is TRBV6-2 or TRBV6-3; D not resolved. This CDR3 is CASSSSQETQYF. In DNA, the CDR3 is TGTGCCAGCAGTTCTAGTCAGGAGACCCAGTACTTC.